This T cell receptor (beta chain) was retrieved from a study of Graves' ophthalmopathy and Graves' hyperthyroidism. Study-level points and caveats: The study's model predicted ophthalmopathy progression at 65% to 71% sensitivity and about 72% specificity.

Comments on this clonotype: Its specificity is unknown.

From RNA, the CDR3 regions of TCR beta chains were amplified and sequenced. The first-round RT-PCR employed HTBI primers together with the Qiagen OneStep RT-PCR kit. A multiplex PCR was then performed as the second round. TCRdb passed the multiplex PCR reads through MiXCR, listing each CDR3 protein once. The sample lists roughly 480,000 distinct CDR3 sequences, over 13% occurring once. This CDR3 is built from 16 residues. Germline CDR1 reads ENHRY; CDR2 reads SYGVKD. With V trimmed by 5 bases and J by 5 bases, 14 bases remained unmatched. Patients with other autoimmune diseases, uncontrolled infections, pregnancy or lactation were excluded.

The sample consisted of blood. The TCR comes from a woman in her twenties or thirties with Graves' ophthalmopathy. This chain uses TRBV10-3 with TRBJ2-5, with TRBD2 matching over 7 bases. The CDR3 spells CAISTLAGALGETQYF. In nucleotides, the CDR3 is TGTGCCATCAGTACCTTAGCGGGCGCGCTGGGGGAGACCCAGTACTTC.